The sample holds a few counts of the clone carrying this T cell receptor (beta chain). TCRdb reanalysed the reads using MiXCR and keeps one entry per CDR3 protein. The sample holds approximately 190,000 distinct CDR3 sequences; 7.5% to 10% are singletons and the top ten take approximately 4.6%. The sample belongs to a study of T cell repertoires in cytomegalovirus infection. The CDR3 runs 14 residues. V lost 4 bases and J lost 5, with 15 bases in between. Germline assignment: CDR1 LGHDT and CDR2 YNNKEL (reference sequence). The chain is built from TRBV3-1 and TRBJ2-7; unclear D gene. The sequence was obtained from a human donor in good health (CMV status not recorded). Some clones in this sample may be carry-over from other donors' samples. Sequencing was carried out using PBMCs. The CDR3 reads CASSPSLGPDEQYF. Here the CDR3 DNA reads TGTGCCAGCAGCCCCTCCTTAGGGCCAGACGAGCAGTACTTC.